What follows are 32 T cell receptor beta chains derived from one specimen sequenced in a study of cytomegalovirus exposure and HLA in healthy donors. Vbeta (60) and Jbeta (13) primers were used in the PCR. Some clones are missing from TCRdb's copy, which holds only in-frame ones; the method was immunoSEQ multiplex PCR. The sample holds more than 150,000 clones; 70% to 90% are singletons and the top ten take approximately 2%. The sequenced material came from PBMCs. The receptors shown here come from a woman aged 18-30 years in good health and CMV-seropositive.

This chain connects TRBV11-2 to TRBJ2-7, with D perhaps TRBD1 (5 bases). The CDR3 runs 19 residues. Trimming cost V 2 bases and J 5 bases, with 28 bases left between them. Germline-derived CDR1 and CDR2 are SGHAT and FQNNGV. The CDR3 DNA follows: TGTGCCAGCAGCTTACCCGCCCTTGGTAGGGGCCGTCGATCCGACGAGCAGTACTTC. Residues: CASSLPALGRGRRSDEQYF. Combining the CDR3 with reference TRBV11-2 and TRBJ2-7 gives the whole variable domain EAGVAQSPRYKIIEKRQSVAFWCNPISGHATLYWYQQILGQGPKLLIQFQNNGVVDDSQLPKDRFSAERLKGVDSTLKIQPAKLEDSAVYLCASSLPALGRGRRSDEQYFGPGTRLTVT.

This rearrangement joins TRBV7-2 to TRBJ1-5, with a possible D match to TRBD1 (6 bases). There are 16 residues in the CDR3. V shed 5 bases and J shed 2 bases, with 16 bases lying between them. Germline V gene lookup returns CDR1 SGHTA and CDR2 FQGNSA. The CDR3 region is CASSQVDRPRNQPQHF. CDR3 coding DNA: TGTGCCAGCAGCCAAGTAGACAGGCCCCGCAATCAGCCCCAGCATTTT.

V usage is TRBV6-1 and J usage is TRBJ1-1; D gene ambiguous. The ends were cut back, 7 bases at V and 3 bases at J, with 12 bases in the middle. Germline V gene lookup returns CDR1 MNHNS and CDR2 SASEGT. This CDR3 is built from 13 residues. In DNA form, the CDR3 reads TGTGCCAGCAAACCTCGAACTGACACTGAAGCTTTCTTT. Amino acid sequence: CASKPRTDTEAFF.

The chain combines TRBV14 with TRBJ2-5, with 9 bases identical to TRBD1. Germline CDR1 reads SGHDN; CDR2 reads FVKESK. This CDR3 has 18 amino acids. Trimming cost V 2 bases and J 4 bases; bases outside gene matches: 14. CDR3 in amino acids: CASSQSFGTGFFAETQYF. The CDR3 region has the DNA TGTGCCAGCAGCCAAAGCTTCGGGACAGGGTTTTTCGCAGAGACCCAGTACTTC.

J is TRBJ2-5 and V is TRBV4-2; D ambiguous. Trimming left V 0 bases short and J 2 bases short, with 4 bases between. The CDR3 totals 13 residues. Germline V gives CDR1 LGHNA, CDR2 YNFKEQ. The CDR3 DNA reads as TGTGCCAGCAGCCAAGACGGGCAAGAGACCCAGTACTTC. This translates into CASSQDGQETQYF.

This sequence joins TRBV6-5 and TRBJ1-2; 7 bases align to TRBD1. CDR1 is MNHEY and CDR2 is SVGAGI in the germline V gene. V gave up 4 bases and J gave up 4 bases; unmatched junction bases: 6. The CDR3 has 14 amino acids. CDR3 DNA sequence: TGTGCCAGCAGTTCCCCAGGGGGGAGCTATGGCTACACCTTC. Its translation is CASSSPGGSYGYTF.

The V and J genes are TRBV19 and TRBJ2-2, with 10 bases fitting TRBD1. Germline loops: CDR1 LNHDA, CDR2 SQIVND (reference sequence). The V and J ends lost 4 bases and 7 bases, in that order; junction bases with no gene match: 6. The CDR3 contains 15 residues. In DNA, the CDR3 is TGTGCCAGTAGTAACGACAGGGGGCCTGACGGGGAGCTGTTTTTT. It encodes CASSNDRGPDGELFF.

This chain joins TRBV6-1 and TRBJ1-6; D call uncertain. This CDR3 has 14 residues. Germline V gene lookup returns CDR1 MNHNS and CDR2 SASEGT. Trimming left V 1 base short and J 8 bases short, with 9 bases between. The DNA for the CDR3 is TGTGCCAGCAGTGAAGACCTGGGCTATTCACCCCTCCACTTT. This encodes CASSEDLGYSPLHF.

V usage is TRBV2 and J usage is TRBJ1-1, with no clear D. In germline, CDR1 is SNHLY, CDR2 FYNNEI. The CDR3 has 11 amino acids. The V end was cut by 8 bases, the J end by 5 bases, with 9 bases between. The CDR3 reads CASEAHTEAFF. Here the CDR3 DNA reads TGTGCCAGCGAAGCGCATACTGAAGCTTTCTTT. The complete variable domain, with remaining parts taken from reference TRBV2 and TRBJ1-1, reads EPEVTQTPSHQVTQMGQEVILRCVPISNHLYFYWYRQILGQKVEFLVSFYNNEISEKSEIFDDQFSVERPDGSNFTLKIRSTKLEDSAMYFCASEAHTEAFFGQGTRLTVV.

V usage is TRBV6-5 and J usage is TRBJ2-1; D is possibly TRBD1 (5 bases). Germline lookup yields CDR1 MNHEY and CDR2 SVGAGI. The CDR3 extends over 14 amino acids. Trimming cost V 5 bases and J 0 bases, with 8 bases left between them. CDR3 residues: CASSDSTSYNEQFF. DNA of the CDR3: TGTGCCAGCAGTGACAGCACCTCCTACAATGAGCAGTTCTTC.

J is TRBJ1-6 and V is TRBV30; D not resolved. The germline gives CDR1 GTSNPN, CDR2 SVGIG (reference sequence). The CDR3 contains 13 residues. V lost 0 bases to trimming and J lost 9 bases, with 9 bases between them. CDR3 coding DNA: TGTGCCTGGAGTGTACCGGGTACTTCACCCCTCCACTTT. It specifies CAWSVPGTSPLHF.

The chain uses TRBV7-9 and TRBJ1-3, with D tentatively TRBD1 (6 bases). Germline V gene sequence: CDR1 SEHNR, CDR2 FQNEAQ (reference sequence). The CDR3 is 13 amino acids. The V gene lost 5 bases and the J gene lost 4 bases, with 9 bases spanning the gap. The CDR3 coding sequence is TGTGCCAGCAGCCCCGGACAGGGAAACACCATATATTTT. This sequence encodes CASSPGQGNTIYF.

V is TRBV7-8 and J is TRBJ1-1; TRBD1 might be the D (6 bases). Germline V lookup: CDR1 SGHVS, CDR2 FQNEAQ. The ends were cut back, 5 bases at V and 7 bases at J, with 11 bases in the middle. This CDR3 has 12 amino acids. For the CDR3, the DNA is TGTGCCAGCAGCCACCAGGGGTTTGAAGCTTTCTTT. Residues: CASSHQGFEAFF. Looking up the rest from reference TRBV7-8 and TRBJ1-1 gives the full variable domain: GAGVSQSPRYKVAKRGQDVALRCDPISGHVSLFWYQQALGQGPEFLTYFQNEAQLDKSGLPSDRFFAERPEGSVSTLKIQRTQQEDSAVYLCASSHQGFEAFFGQGTRLTVV.

The chain employs TRBV27 and TRBJ1-2; D might be TRBD1 (5 bases). CDR1 is MNHEY, CDR2 SMNVEV, per germline (reference sequence). CDR3 length: 13 residues. Trimming took 4 bases from V and 4 from J, leaving 10 bases between them. The DNA of the CDR3 is TGTGCCAGCAGTTCCAGGGTTGGCTATGGCTACACCTTC. This translates into CASSSRVGYGYTF.

The chain combines TRBV6-1 with TRBJ2-7; no clear D. This CDR3 region has 14 residues. Per germline, CDR1 MNHNS and CDR2 SASEGT. Trimming left V 8 bases short and J 2 bases short, with 16 bases between. CDR3 bases: TGTGCCAGCCTTACGAGCGTTGGCCCCTACGAGCAGTACTTC. Its protein is CASLTSVGPYEQYF.

The J gene is TRBJ2-5, the V gene TRBV6-1, with 14 positions matching TRBD2. The CDR3 has 14 residues. Trimming at V came to 11 bases and at J to 5 bases, leaving 7 bases not matched to a gene. Per germline, CDR1 MNHNS and CDR2 SASEGT. CDR3 coding DNA: TGTGCCGGCGGGACTAGCGGGGGCTGGGAGACCCAGTACTTC. Its translation: CAGGTSGGWETQYF.

V and J are TRBV30 and TRBJ2-3; TRBD1 matches at 8 bases. Germline loops: CDR1 GTSNPN, CDR2 SVGIG (reference sequence). The CDR3 has 13 amino acids. The junction had 7 bases not matched to a gene; V was cut back by 8 bases and J by 3 bases. CDR3 protein: CAGSRGRTDTQYF. The DNA for the CDR3 is TGTGCCGGCTCCAGGGGGCGGACAGATACGCAGTATTTT.

The rearrangement links TRBV7-9 to TRBJ2-5; 10 nucleotides line up with TRBD2. The CDR3 extends over 15 amino acids. CDR1 is SEHNR, CDR2 FQNEAQ, per germline (reference sequence). With V trimmed by 2 bases and J by 5 bases, 5 bases remained unmatched. The CDR3 here is CASSLSSGGSETQYF. The CDR3 region has the DNA TGTGCCAGCAGCTTAAGTAGCGGGGGGTCTGAGACCCAGTACTTC.

This chain uses TRBV9 with TRBJ2-1; 10 bases align to TRBD2. Per the germline V gene, CDR1 is SGDLS and CDR2 is YYNGEE. The junction had 6 bases not matched to a gene; V was cut back by 2 bases and J by 4 bases. The CDR3 runs 16 residues. The CDR3: CASSVVLAGAYNEQFF. The DNA of the CDR3 is TGTGCCAGCAGCGTCGTCCTAGCGGGGGCTTACAATGAGCAGTTCTTC.

The chain employs TRBV4-3 and TRBJ2-2, with 9 positions matching TRBD1. The V gene's germline CDR1 is LGHNA and CDR2 YSLEER. CDR3 length equals 15 residues. Losses at the gene ends were 3 bases for V and 8 bases for J; bases not matched to a gene: 7. For the CDR3, the DNA is TGCGCCAGCAGCCATATCAACAGGGGGCTGGGGGAGCTGTTTTTT. Its protein is CASSHINRGLGELFF.

CDR3 coding DNA: TGTGCCAGCAGGGTAGGGACAGGGGTAGTCAGTGAGCAGTTCTTC. Residues: CASRVGTGVVSEQFF. The V gene is TRBV6-6, the J gene TRBJ2-1, with TRBD1 identical over 10 bases. Per germline, CDR1 MNHNY and CDR2 SVGAGI (reference sequence). CDR3 length: 15 residues. Trimming cost V 6 bases and J 9 bases; bases outside gene matches: 11.

This clone was counted between two and nine times. This chain joins TRBV20-1 and TRBJ1-1; D ambiguous. The CDR3 consists of 11 residues. V lost 6 bases and J 1 base, leaving 6 bases between the germline ends. Per germline, CDR1 DFQATT and CDR2 SNEGSKA (reference sequence). The CDR3 DNA sequence: TGCAGTGCGGCAACGAACACTGAAGCTTTCTTT. It codes for CSAATNTEAFF.

The genes are TRBV2 and TRBJ1-3; D remains unclear. The germline V gene has CDR1 SNHLY and CDR2 FYNNEI. The V end was cut by 8 bases, the J end by 3 bases, with 5 bases between. The CDR3 covers 11 residues. The CDR3 spells CASLYGNTIYF. CDR3 bases: TGTGCCAGCCTGTATGGAAACACCATATATTTT.

The chain's CDR3 is CATSRDSRGGEGYTF. CDR3 DNA: TGTGCCACCAGCAGAGATAGTCGAGGAGGTGAGGGCTACACCTTC. The chain has TRBV15 and TRBJ1-2; D gene uncertain. Trimming shortened V by 0 bases and J by 8 bases, and 16 bases separated the two germline ends. This CDR3 spans 15 amino acids. In germline, CDR1 is LNHNV, CDR2 YYDKDF (reference sequence).

The chain has TRBV11-2 and TRBJ1-1; perhaps TRBD1 as D (6 bases). Germline values: CDR1 SGHAT, CDR2 FQNNGV. The germline V and J ends were trimmed by 3 bases and 0 bases, with 8 bases remaining between them. This CDR3 has 14 residues. CDR3 protein: CASSFGTMNTEAFF. The CDR3 coding sequence is TGTGCCAGCAGCTTCGGGACAATGAACACTGAAGCTTTCTTT.

The V and J genes are TRBV5-4 and TRBJ2-1, with 11 bases that match TRBD1. This CDR3 is built from 14 residues. Losses at the gene ends were 2 bases for V and 7 bases for J; bases not matched to a gene: 2. Germline V gene lookup returns CDR1 SGHNT and CDR2 YYREEE (reference sequence). The DNA of the CDR3 is TGTGCCAGCAGCTTCAGGGACAGGGGGAATGAGCAGTTCTTC. Translation: CASSFRDRGNEQFF.

The V gene is TRBV9, the J gene TRBJ2-1; 9 bases are a match to TRBD1. Germline V CDR1 and CDR2: SGDLS, YYNGEE. The CDR3 is 16 residues long. Germline trimming cut 0 bases from V and 2 bases from J; bases unmatched to any gene: 3. As DNA, the CDR3 is TGTGCCAGCAGCGTAGGGGACAGGGAGCCCTACAATGAGCAGTTCTTC. Translation gives CASSVGDREPYNEQFF.

This chain links TRBV7-9 with TRBJ1-1; D remains ambiguous. The CDR3 covers 13 residues. Germline V gene lookup returns CDR1 SEHNR and CDR2 FQNEAQ (reference sequence). V was shortened by 1 base and J by 6 bases, with 9 bases between the two germline ends. CDR3 loop: CASSLVAGSEAFF. DNA for the CDR3: TGTGCCAGCAGCTTAGTGGCAGGCTCTGAAGCTTTCTTT.

The rearrangement joins TRBV6-1 to TRBJ1-2; 9 bases map to TRBD1. Germline CDR1 is MNHNS and CDR2 is SASEGT. The V and J ends lost 3 bases and 10 bases, in that order; junction bases with no gene match: 12. The CDR3 runs to 15 residues. DNA for the CDR3: TGTGCCAGCAGTGAGATGGGACAGGGTCCAAATTTCTACACCTTC. Amino acids: CASSEMGQGPNFYTF.

The chain recombines TRBV6-1 with TRBJ2-7; 8 nucleotides line up with TRBD1. J was trimmed by 7 bases and V by 7 bases; bases with no gene match: 9. Germline V gives CDR1 MNHNS, CDR2 SASEGT. There are 13 residues in the CDR3. The CDR3 region is CASTIGTGGEQYF. Here the CDR3 DNA reads TGTGCCAGCACTATCGGGACAGGTGGGGAGCAGTACTTC.

The count of this clone is one. The J gene is TRBJ2-3, the V gene TRBV5-1, with 11 bases identical to TRBD2. Trimming at V came to 5 bases and at J to 5 bases, leaving 7 bases not matched to a gene. The CDR3 has 15 amino acids. Germline assignment: CDR1 SGHRS and CDR2 YFSETQ. CDR3 in DNA: TGCGCCAGCAGGACTACTAGCGGGGGAGGAGATACGCAGTATTTT. Amino acid sequence: CASRTTSGGGDTQYF.

The chain has TRBV4-1 and TRBJ1-5; D not resolved. The germline V gene encodes CDR1 MGHRA and CDR2 YSYEKL. V lost 1 base to trimming and J lost 7 bases, with 14 bases between them. The CDR3 totals 15 residues. CDR3 sequence: CASSQAVLGGQPQHF. CDR3 in DNA: TGCGCCAGCAGCCAAGCAGTGCTCGGAGGACAGCCCCAGCATTTT.